This note documents a single T cell receptor (beta chain) sequence. The target of this receptor is not known. No quality values exist for individual bases; no much larger clone is one base distant. These data are taken from a study of blood T cell repertoires in COVID-19 (dated by TCRdb to the early 2020s). Context from the whole study: Samples covering the acute and convalescent phases of COVID-19 were provided by collaborators in the United States, Italy and Spain. The prospective study material was composed of cDNA or gDNA derived from T cells, B-cell-depleted T cells, or PBMCs. Deeply sampled blood TCRbeta repertoires from subjects exposed to, actively infected with, or recovered from COVID-19 were included in the dataset. The repertoires were released in a freely available public database intended as a resource for research on the immune response to SARS-CoV-2. The samples were drawn from two sources: the first 160 participants of the ongoing ImmuneRACE study, and some 1,300 subjects contributed by 6 global collaborators. The sample metadata nearly always contained a de-identified subject ID, COVID-19 status, age in years and sex. Where available, HLA class I and class II types were taken from metadata supplied by the sample provider and were not determined by assay-based typing.

In the prospective study, participants were roughly 18 to 95 years old, resided in approximately 25 geographic areas of the United States, and were enrolled through a virtual design. In the prospective study, cohorts were assigned on the basis of participant-reported clinical history obtained from a screening survey and a study questionnaire. Exposed participants had been in contact with someone with a PCR-confirmed or clinician-diagnosed COVID-19 case within 2 weeks of study entry. In the prospective study, mobile phlebotomists collected whole blood, serum and a nasopharyngeal or oropharyngeal swab from each participant. Participants in the prospective study had the option to provide additional blood draws and questionnaires over a roughly 2-month period. Prospective study blood samples were shipped either frozen or at room temperature before DNA extraction. TCRbeta CDR3 regions were amplified from genomic DNA using the immunoSEQ Assay, a bias-controlled multiplex PCR. As for the original processing: Nucleated cell counts per sample were estimated from amplification of reference gene primers within the assay. Sequence reads were collapsed and filtered to measure the absolute abundance of every unique TCRbeta CDR3 rearrangement. Productive Simpson clonality was computed per sample as the square root of Simpson's diversity index over productive rearrangements. TCRdb provides this immuneACCESS table in a form limited to in-frame rearrangements. Some clones are lacking; in checked studies, under half of them reflect an unresolved V gene, and why the rest are absent is not known. V and J calls and clone size are given by that table; D and trimming were obtained from the DNA. This sample lists some 270,000 clones; approximately 81% were detected once. Of the sample, under 7% falls within the top ten clones.

Spanning cysteine to phenylalanine, the CDR3 consists of 15 amino acids. Only the CDR3 DNA is retained, 45 bases long and in frame from the first base. As encoded in the germline V gene, CDR1 is WSHSY while CDR2 is SAAADI. The germline V end is reduced by 0 bases and the J end by 1 base; junction bases left unmatched: 1. Summary of the overall study and its limitations: How much clinical and demographic metadata was included differed by source and by participant, and the metadata was provided uncurated.

The rearranged chain carries TRBV10-2 and TRBJ1-1, with 8 bases matching TRBD1. This clonotype was obtained from a woman in her fifties or sixties who had been exposed to COVID-19. The source material was PBMCs or T cells enriched from blood (not recorded which). CDR3 region: CASSESDRGNTEAFF. The DNA is TGCGCCAGCAGTGAGTCCGACAGGGGGAACACTGAAGCTTTCTTT.